The 27 T cell receptor beta chains presented below share a single source sample, sequenced in a study of cytomegalovirus exposure and HLA in healthy donors. PCR primers comprised 60 Vbeta and 13 Jbeta primers. TCRdb keeps only in-frame clones here, not all; method: immunoSEQ multiplex PCR. This table has roughly 90,000 clones, 70% to 90% appearing once. Sequencing was performed on PBMCs. The receptors here all came from a man in his late teens or twenties in good health and CMV-seronegative.

The gene calls are TRBV19 and TRBJ1-2; 7 nucleotides align to TRBD1. CDR3 size: 15 residues. The J segment lost 3 bases and the V segment lost 6 bases, leaving 10 bases of the junction unmatched. Germline assignment: CDR1 LNHDA and CDR2 SQIVND (reference sequence). The CDR3: CASSFRDRGDYGYTF. CDR3 sequence (DNA): TGTGCCAGTAGCTTCCGGGACAGAGGAGACTATGGCTACACCTTC.

CDR3: CASSSVVRDRNTGELFF. In nucleotides, the CDR3 is TGTGCCAGCAGCTCCGTTGTTAGGGACAGGAACACCGGGGAGCTGTTTTTT. The V call is TRBV5-6, the J call TRBJ2-2; TRBD1 agrees at 7 bases. There are 17 residues in the CDR3. Germline V lookup: CDR1 SGHDT, CDR2 YYEEEE. The trim removed 3 bases at V and 1 base at J, leaving 9 bases unmatched.

The rearrangement uses TRBV4-2 and TRBJ2-7, with a weak D call TRBD2 (6 bases). The germline V gene encodes CDR1 LGHNA and CDR2 YNFKEQ. CDR3 size: 16 residues. With 0 bases removed from V and 1 base from J, the gap between germline ends came to 13 bases. In DNA form, the CDR3 reads TGTGCCAGCAGCCAAGATCTAACTAGCCTATCCTACGAGCAGTACTTC. It codes for CASSQDLTSLSYEQYF.

The V gene is TRBV19, the J gene TRBJ2-7, with TRBD2 as a possible D gene (7 bases). The ends were cut back, 5 bases at V and 7 bases at J, with 12 bases in the middle. Germline values: CDR1 LNHDA, CDR2 SQIVND (reference sequence). The CDR3 is made up of 12 amino acids. Here the CDR3 reads CASSAGAAEQYF. The CDR3 DNA is TGTGCCAGTAGTGCGGGGGCCGCGGAGCAGTACTTC.

The chain uses TRBV5-1 and TRBJ2-5; 9 nucleotides agree with TRBD1. Germline trimming cut 2 bases from V and 5 bases from J; bases unmatched to any gene: 4. Germline CDR1 reads SGHRS; CDR2 reads YFSETQ. This CDR3 comprises 14 residues. CDR3 in amino acids: CASSLQGARETQYF. The CDR3 coding sequence is TGCGCCAGCAGCTTACAGGGGGCTAGGGAGACCCAGTACTTC.

The chain links TRBV30 to TRBJ1-5, with unresolved D. V was clipped by 0 bases and J by 0 bases, with 6 bases between them. Germline-derived CDR1 and CDR2 are GTSNPN and SVGIG (reference sequence). The CDR3 spans 14 residues. The CDR3 DNA is TGTGCCTGGAGTGTCGGGAATAGCAATCAGCCCCAGCATTTT. Its protein product is CAWSVGNSNQPQHF.

V is TRBV5-1 and J is TRBJ1-1, with 7 bases that match TRBD1. Germline assignment: CDR1 SGHRS and CDR2 YFSETQ. This CDR3 is 15 amino acids long. After removal of 1 base from V and 4 bases from J, the junction contained 7 bases not matched to a gene. The CDR3 reads CASSLTGEEGTEAFF. CDR3 sequence (DNA): TGCGCCAGCAGCTTGACAGGGGAAGAGGGCACTGAAGCTTTCTTT.

The chain combines TRBV29-1 with TRBJ2-7, with 7 bases matching TRBD1. Germline V gives CDR1 SQVTM, CDR2 ANQGSEA. The CDR3 sequence is 12 residues long. J lost 3 bases, V lost 4 bases, and 3 bases had no gene match. The CDR3 region is CSVAPGGYEQYF. CDR3 bases: TGCAGCGTTGCCCCAGGGGGCTACGAGCAGTACTTC.

This sequence joins TRBV7-9 and TRBJ1-1, with D possibly being TRBD1 (5 bases). Germline CDR1 SEHNR, CDR2 FQNEAQ (reference sequence). CDR3 size: 15 residues. V was shortened by 7 bases and J by 1 base, with 16 bases between the two germline ends. The CDR3 region is CASTPRGVPNTEAFF. The CDR3, as DNA: TGTGCCAGCACCCCAAGGGGCGTACCGAACACTGAAGCTTTCTTT.

The chain is built from TRBV6-5 and TRBJ1-1; D perhaps matches TRBD1 (5 bases). The CDR3 spans 15 residues. V gave up 8 bases and J gave up 0 bases, with 16 bases separating them. Germline loops: CDR1 MNHEY, CDR2 SVGAGI. The CDR3 loop reads CASRKETVMNTEAFF. The CDR3 DNA is TGTGCCAGCCGTAAAGAGACAGTCATGAACACTGAAGCTTTCTTT.

The chain employs TRBV6-5 and TRBJ2-1, with 7 bases that match TRBD1. The germline V gene encodes CDR1 MNHEY and CDR2 SVGAGI. The CDR3 consists of 15 residues. V lost 0 bases and J lost 10; bases outside the gene matches: 9. CDR3 amino acids: CASSYSTGTYREQFF. CDR3 nucleotides: TGTGCCAGCAGTTACTCGACAGGGACCTACAGGGAGCAGTTCTTC.

V is TRBV7-2 and J is TRBJ2-3; 7 nucleotides match TRBD1. V was pared by 5 bases and J by 1 base, with 15 bases of the junction left unmatched. Germline V gene data show CDR1 as SGHTA and CDR2 as FQGNSA. The CDR3 contains 18 residues. The CDR3 region is CASSPGDRHYTRTDTQYF. In DNA form, the CDR3 reads TGTGCCAGCAGCCCCGGGGACAGACACTACACACGCACAGATACGCAGTATTTT.

This clone was seen a handful of times. The rearrangement joins TRBV7-9 to TRBJ2-4; 7 nucleotides align to TRBD1. CDR3 length: 17 residues. V lost 4 bases and J lost 2; bases outside the gene matches: 11. CDR1 and CDR2 (germline): SEHNR, FQNEAQ (reference sequence). CDR3 sequence: CASSSGDRYITKNIQYF. The CDR3 DNA is TGTGCCAGCAGCTCCGGGGACAGATATATTACCAAAAACATTCAGTACTTC.

The chain carries TRBV2 and TRBJ1-2; tentatively, D is TRBD1 (5 bases). Trimming stripped 8 bases from V and 4 bases from J, with 17 bases between. Germline values: CDR1 SNHLY, CDR2 FYNNEI. CDR3 length equals 14 residues. In nucleotides, the CDR3 is TGTGCCAGCGGGGGTCTTTCTAGCGGCTATGGCTACACCTTC. It encodes CASGGLSSGYGYTF.

The CDR3: CAISVGVGVSYEQYF. The CDR3 nucleotides read TGTGCCATCAGTGTTGGGGTCGGGGTGTCCTACGAGCAGTACTTC. The rearrangement links TRBV10-3 to TRBJ2-5, with TRBD2 as a possible D gene (5 bases). The J call may be wrong; the DNA end is better matched by TRBJ2-7. The CDR3 runs to 15 residues. Germline V gene lookup returns CDR1 ENHRY and CDR2 SYGVKD.

This sequence joins TRBV7-9 and TRBJ1-2, with D unresolved. Trimming removed 5 bases from V and 4 bases from J, with 14 bases in between. Germline CDR1 is SEHNR and CDR2 is FQNEAQ (reference sequence). The CDR3 has 14 residues. CDR3 sequence reads: CASSPPGGIYGYTF. As DNA, the CDR3 is TGTGCCAGCAGCCCCCCCGGCGGCATCTATGGCTACACCTTC.

The chain combines TRBV29-1 with TRBJ1-1; the match to TRBD1 covers 7 bases. The V and J ends lost 3 bases and 1 base, in that order; junction bases with no gene match: 2. The germline CDR1 and CDR2 sequences are SQVTM and ANQGSEA. This CDR3 is 13 amino acids long. CDR3 DNA: TGCAGCGTTGAGGGACAGCAGAACACTGAAGCTTTCTTT. Protein sequence: CSVEGQQNTEAFF. The variable domain in full, completed from reference TRBV29-1 and TRBJ1-1, reads SAVISQKPSRDICQRGTSLTIQCQVDSQVTMMFWYRQQPGQSLTLIATANQGSEATYESGFVIDKFPISRPNLTFSTLTVSNMSPEDSSIYLCSVEGQQNTEAFFGQGTRLTVV.

The V and J genes are TRBV9 and TRBJ2-5, with 13 positions matching TRBD2. The CDR3 runs 16 residues. V was clipped by 4 bases and J by 3 bases; unmatched bases: 6. CDR1 and CDR2 from the germline V gene are SGDLS and YYNGEE. CDR3 sequence reads: CASSPWTSGGEETQYF. The CDR3 DNA sequence: TGTGCCAGCAGCCCCTGGACTAGCGGGGGCGAAGAGACCCAGTACTTC. The variable domain in full, with the rest retrieved from reference TRBV9 and TRBJ2-5, is DSGVTQTPKHLITATGQRVTLRCSPRSGDLSVYWYQQSLDQGLQFLIQYYNGEERAKGNILERFSAQQFPDLHSELNLSSLELGDSALYFCASSPWTSGGEETQYFGPGTRLLVL.

The rearrangement uses TRBV7-7 and TRBJ2-1; D may be TRBD1 (6 bases). This CDR3 region has 15 residues. The V end lost 9 bases, the J end lost 1 base, and 16 bases lay between the germline ends. Germline CDR1 is SSHAT and CDR2 is FNYEAQ (reference sequence). The CDR3, as DNA: TGTGCCAGTTCCCCGGGACACAAATCCTACAATGAGCAGTTCTTC. It is translated as CASSPGHKSYNEQFF.

The genes are TRBV5-4 and TRBJ2-5; D uncertain. The ends were cut back, 0 bases at V and 1 base at J, with 7 bases in the middle. Germline V gene data show CDR1 as SGHNT and CDR2 as YYREEE (reference sequence). The CDR3 runs 14 residues. In DNA, the CDR3 is TGTGCCAGCAGCTTGGGGGTAGCCCAAGAGACCCAGTACTTC. This codes for CASSLGVAQETQYF.

The chain uses TRBV6-1 and TRBJ2-2, with 10 bases aligning to TRBD2. The CDR3 covers 15 residues. Germline V CDR1 and CDR2: MNHNS, SASEGT. The V and J ends lost 2 bases and 7 bases, in that order; junction bases with no gene match: 4. CDR3 in amino acids: CASSELAGEVGELFF. The CDR3 DNA sequence: TGTGCCAGCAGTGAACTAGCGGGGGAGGTCGGGGAGCTGTTTTTT.

With respect to this clone: At one end, the junction sequence differs from germline, possibly due to a read error. The V and J genes are TRBV7-7 and TRBJ2-1; 11 nucleotides match TRBD2. The V gene's germline CDR1 is SSHAT and CDR2 FNYEAQ (reference sequence). The CDR3 length is 16 residues. CDR3 bases: TGTGCTAGCAGCCCCCGCACTAGCGGGGGCGAAAATGAGCAGTTCTTC. Protein: CASSPRTSGGENEQFF.

The chain is built from TRBV5-8 and TRBJ1-2, with D unclear. Trimming stripped 5 bases from V and 0 bases from J, with 8 bases between. This CDR3 has 13 residues. Looked up from germline, CDR1 is SGHTS and CDR2 is YDEGEE. The CDR3 reads CASSSLANYGYTF. The CDR3 bases are TGTGCCAGCAGTTCGCTAGCTAACTATGGCTACACCTTC.

This chain joins TRBV4-2 and TRBJ1-2; TRBD1 matches 7 bases. V dropped 0 bases and J dropped 8; count of bases not matched to a gene: 12. The CDR3 covers 16 residues. Per the germline V gene, CDR1 is LGHNA and CDR2 is YNFKEQ. CDR3 DNA: TGTGCCAGCAGCCAAGAAGGGGGCAAGGGCCCCCGAGGCTACACCTTC. Its protein product is CASSQEGGKGPRGYTF.

The rearrangement uses TRBV5-6 and TRBJ1-2; D possibly corresponds to TRBD1 (6 bases). The ends were cut back, 3 bases at V and 3 bases at J, with 12 bases in the middle. The CDR3 has 14 residues. In germline, CDR1 is SGHDT, CDR2 YYEEEE. CDR3 in DNA: TGTGCCAGCAGCTCACAGGGACACGACTATGGCTACACCTTC. Amino acid sequence: CASSSQGHDYGYTF.

This chain connects TRBV6-5 to TRBJ1-4, with 8 bases lining up with TRBD1. Germline CDR1 MNHEY, CDR2 SVGAGI. The CDR3 extends over 15 amino acids. Germline trimming cut 2 bases from V and 7 bases from J; bases unmatched to any gene: 6. CDR3 in amino acids: CASSYGTGLREKLFF. The CDR3 DNA reads TGTGCCAGCAGTTACGGGACAGGATTACGTGAAAAACTGTTTTTT.

The chain combines TRBV7-9 with TRBJ1-1, with a tentative D call TRBD1 (5 bases). The ends were cut back, 3 bases at V and 1 base at J, with 9 bases in the middle. This CDR3 is 14 amino acids long. Germline CDR1 SEHNR, CDR2 FQNEAQ (reference sequence). CDR3 coding DNA: TGTGCCAGCAGCTTCGGGGGAGGGAACACTGAAGCTTTCTTT. This sequence encodes CASSFGGGNTEAFF.